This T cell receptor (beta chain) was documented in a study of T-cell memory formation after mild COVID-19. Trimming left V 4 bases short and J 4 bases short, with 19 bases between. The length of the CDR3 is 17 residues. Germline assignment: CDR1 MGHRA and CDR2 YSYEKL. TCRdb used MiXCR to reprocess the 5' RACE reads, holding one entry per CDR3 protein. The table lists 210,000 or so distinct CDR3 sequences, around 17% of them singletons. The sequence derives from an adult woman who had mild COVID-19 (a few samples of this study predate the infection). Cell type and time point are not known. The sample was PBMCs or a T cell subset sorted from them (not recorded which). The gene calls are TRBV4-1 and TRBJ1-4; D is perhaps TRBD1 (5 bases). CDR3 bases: TGCGCCAGCAGCCGCAGAACAGGACGGGCGGATAATGAAAAACTGTTTTTT. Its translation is CASSRRTGRADNEKLFF.